The rows below give T cell receptor beta chains drawn from one sample of a study of blood T cells in healthy people across ages. Via MiXCR, TCRdb re-called the 5' RACE reads, giving one row per CDR3 protein. The table has under 800,000 distinct CDR3 sequences, around 21% seen once. The sample comprised blood. The receptors originated from a man aged 65-85 years in good health. The CDR3 runs from the conserved cysteine through the conserved F or W. The order of the fields is clone size, D gene, V gene, CDR3 protein. D genes are given only for firm matches. The size field is filled for only some rows; it gives once, few, many or a size class.

clone size: .
D gene: TRBD2
V gene: TRBV28
CDR3 protein: CASRELAGGISYNEQFF

clone size: .
D gene: TRBD2
V gene: TRBV20-1
CDR3 protein: CSAGTSGRQETQYF

clone size: .
D gene: .
V gene: TRBV5-1
CDR3 protein: CASSTELGSSTEAFF

clone size: .
D gene: .
V gene: TRBV3-1
CDR3 protein: CASSQVLKGNEQFF

clone size: few
D gene: .
V gene: TRBV29-1
CDR3 protein: CSVDGTSGETQYF

clone size: .
D gene: TRBD1
V gene: TRBV10-3
CDR3 protein: CAISRAGQGDPGEQFF

clone size: .
D gene: .
V gene: TRBV29-1
CDR3 protein: CSARFFTRNTEAFF

clone size: many
D gene: .
V gene: TRBV29-1
CDR3 protein: CSVEGRGSYNEQFF

clone size: many
D gene: .
V gene: TRBV7-2
CDR3 protein: CASSFGGGALQYF

clone size: few
D gene: TRBD2
V gene: TRBV3-1
CDR3 protein: CATRDYRSNEQFF

clone size: .
D gene: .
V gene: TRBV2
CDR3 protein: CASSEGGATPQHF

clone size: few
D gene: .
V gene: TRBV7-2
CDR3 protein: CASSGNSPLHF

clone size: .
D gene: .
V gene: TRBV30
CDR3 protein: CAWSDRGKAFF

clone size: few
D gene: TRBD1
V gene: TRBV7-9
CDR3 protein: CASSLLLDRGAGEQYF

clone size: .
D gene: .
V gene: TRBV18
CDR3 protein: CASSPPARRDGELFF

clone size: .
D gene: .
V gene: TRBV25-1
CDR3 protein: CASSDSPRSGYTF

clone size: .
D gene: .
V gene: TRBV7-2
CDR3 protein: CASSTFAVWTSNEKLFF

clone size: few
D gene: TRBD1
V gene: TRBV29-1
CDR3 protein: CSVARDSLQMGYTF

clone size: few
D gene: TRBD2
V gene: TRBV6-2/TRBV6-3
CDR3 protein: CASSSDLLAGEQFF

clone size: .
D gene: TRBD1
V gene: TRBV4-1
CDR3 protein: CASSQAKTGQRITYEQYF

clone size: .
D gene: .
V gene: TRBV4-3
CDR3 protein: CASSQDTSYNEQFF

clone size: many
D gene: .
V gene: TRBV7-2
CDR3 protein: CASSLAGQKTQYF

clone size: .
D gene: TRBD1
V gene: TRBV7-2
CDR3 protein: CASSFGQGDRYTEAFF

clone size: few
D gene: TRBD2
V gene: TRBV29-1
CDR3 protein: CSVLAGSDTQYF

clone size: many
D gene: .
V gene: TRBV12-3/TRBV12-4
CDR3 protein: CASTSRGGPHSPLHF

clone size: .
D gene: TRBD1
V gene: TRBV15
CDR3 protein: CATSFRTGDEQHF

clone size: .
D gene: .
V gene: TRBV7-2
CDR3 protein: CASSLYRGPYGYTF

clone size: many
D gene: .
V gene: TRBV4-1
CDR3 protein: CASSQYQNQPQHF

clone size: .
D gene: .
V gene: TRBV18
CDR3 protein: CASSPKENQYF

clone size: few
D gene: .
V gene: TRBV5-1
CDR3 protein: CASSLEGSTGELFF

clone size: few
D gene: TRBD1
V gene: TRBV3-1
CDR3 protein: CASSPGTGGREDTQYF

clone size: .
D gene: TRBD1
V gene: TRBV5-1
CDR3 protein: CASSFGQGETYGYTF

clone size: .
D gene: .
V gene: TRBV5-4
CDR3 protein: CASTLPGPNYGYTF

clone size: few
D gene: TRBD1
V gene: TRBV12-3/TRBV12-4
CDR3 protein: CASRASGTVNYEQYF

clone size: .
D gene: TRBD1
V gene: TRBV20-1
CDR3 protein: CSASKDRGNTEAFF

clone size: few
D gene: .
V gene: TRBV6-5
CDR3 protein: CASRADIRVISPLHF

clone size: few
D gene: .
V gene: TRBV20-1
CDR3 protein: CSAPHRANTEAFF

clone size: .
D gene: .
V gene: TRBV12-3/TRBV12-4
CDR3 protein: CASSLGGGAYGEAFF

clone size: .
D gene: TRBD2
V gene: TRBV9
CDR3 protein: CASSVNPAERLHGGDEQFF

clone size: .
D gene: TRBD1
V gene: TRBV27
CDR3 protein: CASSLYPPGQGIETQYF

clone size: .
D gene: .
V gene: TRBV7-8
CDR3 protein: CASSLGGPKTGELFF

clone size: .
D gene: .
V gene: TRBV12-3/TRBV12-4
CDR3 protein: CASSLQRRPNTGELFF

clone size: many
D gene: TRBD2
V gene: TRBV20-1
CDR3 protein: CSARGLARWRNEQFF

clone size: few
D gene: TRBD2
V gene: TRBV20-1
CDR3 protein: CSANPGTSGSYEQYF

clone size: .
D gene: TRBD2
V gene: TRBV7-2
CDR3 protein: CASSFSGIGTDTQYF

clone size: few
D gene: .
V gene: TRBV12-3/TRBV12-4
CDR3 protein: CASSLEDYLPQYF

clone size: few
D gene: TRBD2
V gene: TRBV27
CDR3 protein: CASTLAGGPSSYNEQFF